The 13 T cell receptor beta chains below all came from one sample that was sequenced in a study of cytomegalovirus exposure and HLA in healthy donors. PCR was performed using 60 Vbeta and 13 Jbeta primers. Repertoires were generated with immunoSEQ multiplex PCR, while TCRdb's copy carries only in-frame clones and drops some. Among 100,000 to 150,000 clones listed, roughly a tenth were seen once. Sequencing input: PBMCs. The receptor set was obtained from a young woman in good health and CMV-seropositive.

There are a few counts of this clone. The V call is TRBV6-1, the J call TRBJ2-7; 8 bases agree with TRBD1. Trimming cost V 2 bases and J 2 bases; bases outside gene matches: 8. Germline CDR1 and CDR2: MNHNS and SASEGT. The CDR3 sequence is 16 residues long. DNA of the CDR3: TGTGCCAGCAGTGAAAGATCGGACAGGGTAGCCTACGAGCAGTACTTC. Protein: CASSERSDRVAYEQYF.

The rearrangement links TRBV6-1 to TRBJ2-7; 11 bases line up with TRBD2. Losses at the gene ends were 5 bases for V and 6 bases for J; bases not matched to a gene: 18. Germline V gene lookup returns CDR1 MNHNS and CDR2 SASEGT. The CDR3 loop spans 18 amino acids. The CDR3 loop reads CASSQGLRGLAGGSEQYF. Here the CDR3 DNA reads TGTGCCAGCAGTCAAGGGCTGAGGGGGCTAGCGGGAGGTAGCGAGCAGTACTTC.

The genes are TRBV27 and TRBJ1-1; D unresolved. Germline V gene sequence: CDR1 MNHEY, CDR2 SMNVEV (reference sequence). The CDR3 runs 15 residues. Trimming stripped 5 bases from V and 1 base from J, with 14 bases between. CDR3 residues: CASSHTLTGNTEAFF. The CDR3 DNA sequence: TGTGCCAGCAGTCATACCCTAACCGGGAACACTGAAGCTTTCTTT.

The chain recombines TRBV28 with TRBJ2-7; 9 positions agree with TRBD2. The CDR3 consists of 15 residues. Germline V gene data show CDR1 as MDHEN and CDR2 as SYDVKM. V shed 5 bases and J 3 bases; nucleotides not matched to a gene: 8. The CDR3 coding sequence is TGTGCCAGCAGTCTTGTTCTAGCGGGAAACTACGAGCAGTACTTC. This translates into CASSLVLAGNYEQYF. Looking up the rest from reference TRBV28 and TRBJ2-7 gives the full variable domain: DVKVTQSSRYLVKRTGEKVFLECVQDMDHENMFWYRQDPGLGLRLIYFSYDVKMKEKGDIPEGYSVSREKKERFSLILESASTNQTSMYLCASSLVLAGNYEQYFGPGTRLTVT.

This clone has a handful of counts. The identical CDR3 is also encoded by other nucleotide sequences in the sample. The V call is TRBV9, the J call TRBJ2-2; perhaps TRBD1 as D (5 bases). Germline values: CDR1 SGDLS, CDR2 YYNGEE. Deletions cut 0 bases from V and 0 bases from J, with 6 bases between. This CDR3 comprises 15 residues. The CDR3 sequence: CASSVGGANTGELFF. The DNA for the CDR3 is TGTGCCAGCAGCGTAGGGGGCGCGAACACCGGGGAGCTGTTTTTT.

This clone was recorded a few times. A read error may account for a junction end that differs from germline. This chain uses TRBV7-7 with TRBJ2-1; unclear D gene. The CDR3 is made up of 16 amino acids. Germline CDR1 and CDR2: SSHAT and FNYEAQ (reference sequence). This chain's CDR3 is CASSPQLTSSYNEQFF. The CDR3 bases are TGTGCTAGCAGCCCCCAATTAACGAGCTCCTACAATGAGCAGTTCTTC.

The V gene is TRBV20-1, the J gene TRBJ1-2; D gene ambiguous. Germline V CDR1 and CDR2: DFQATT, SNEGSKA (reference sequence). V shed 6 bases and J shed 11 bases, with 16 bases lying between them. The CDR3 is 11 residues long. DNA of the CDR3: TGCAGTGCGAACCCTTGGGGAGAATACACCTTC. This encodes CSANPWGEYTF.

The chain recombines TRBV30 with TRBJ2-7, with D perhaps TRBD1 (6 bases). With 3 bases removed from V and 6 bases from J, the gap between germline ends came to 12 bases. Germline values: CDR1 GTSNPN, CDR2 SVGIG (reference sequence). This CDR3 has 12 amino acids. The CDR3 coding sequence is TGTGCCTGGAGATTAGGGGGTGGCGAGCAGTACTTC. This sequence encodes CAWRLGGGEQYF.

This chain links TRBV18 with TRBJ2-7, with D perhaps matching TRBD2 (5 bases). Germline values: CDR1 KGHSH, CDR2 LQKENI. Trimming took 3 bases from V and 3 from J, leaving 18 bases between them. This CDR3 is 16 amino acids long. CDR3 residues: CASSPGEVPWGYEQYF. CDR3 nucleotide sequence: TGTGCCAGCTCACCGGGAGAGGTCCCCTGGGGCTACGAGCAGTACTTC. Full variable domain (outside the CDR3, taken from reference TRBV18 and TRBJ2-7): NAGVMQNPRHLVRRRGQEARLRCSPMKGHSHVYWYRQLPEEGLKFMVYLQKENIIDESGMPKERFSAEFPKEGPSILRIQQVVRGDSAAYFCASSPGEVPWGYEQYFGPGTRLTVT.

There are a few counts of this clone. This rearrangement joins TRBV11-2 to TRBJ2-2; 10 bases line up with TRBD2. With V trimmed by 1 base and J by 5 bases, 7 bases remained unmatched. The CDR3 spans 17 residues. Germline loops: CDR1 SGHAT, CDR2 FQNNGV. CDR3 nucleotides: TGTGCCAGCAGCTTAGGGCTAGCGGGAGAGGGAACCGGGGAGCTGTTTTTT. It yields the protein CASSLGLAGEGTGELFF.

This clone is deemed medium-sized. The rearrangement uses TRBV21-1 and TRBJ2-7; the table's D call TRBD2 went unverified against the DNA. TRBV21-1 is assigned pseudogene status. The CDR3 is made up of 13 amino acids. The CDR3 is CASTSGSSYEQYF. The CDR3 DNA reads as TGTGCCAGCACTAGCGGGAGCTCCTACGAGCAGTACTTC.

CDR3 sequence (DNA): TGCGCCAGCAGATTTGGACAGGCGAACACTGAAGCTTTCTTT. Translated, it gives CASRFGQANTEAFF. The J gene is TRBJ1-1, the V gene TRBV5-1, with 7 bases matching TRBD1. CDR3 length: 14 amino acids. Trimming cost V 5 bases and J 1 base; bases outside gene matches: 5. Germline V lookup: CDR1 SGHRS, CDR2 YFSETQ. Using reference TRBV5-1 and TRBJ1-1 for the parts outside the CDR3, the full variable domain is KAGVTQTPRYLIKTRGQQVTLSCSPISGHRSVSWYQQTPGQGLQFLFEYFSETQRNKGNFPGRFSGRQFSNSRSEMNVSTLELGDSALYLCASRFGQANTEAFFGQGTRLTVV.

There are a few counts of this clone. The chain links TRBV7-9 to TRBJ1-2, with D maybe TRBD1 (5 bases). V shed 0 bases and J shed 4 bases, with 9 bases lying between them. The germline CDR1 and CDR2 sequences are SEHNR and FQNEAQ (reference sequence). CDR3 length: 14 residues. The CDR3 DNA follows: TGTGCCAGCAGCTTAGCGGGGGGATTCTATGGCTACACCTTC. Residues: CASSLAGGFYGYTF. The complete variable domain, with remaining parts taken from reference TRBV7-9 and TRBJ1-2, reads DTGVSQNPRHKITKRGQNVTFRCDPISEHNRLYWYRQTLGQGPEFLTYFQNEAQLEKSRLLSDRFSAERPKGSFSTLEIQRTEQGDSAMYLCASSLAGGFYGYTFGSGTRLTVV.